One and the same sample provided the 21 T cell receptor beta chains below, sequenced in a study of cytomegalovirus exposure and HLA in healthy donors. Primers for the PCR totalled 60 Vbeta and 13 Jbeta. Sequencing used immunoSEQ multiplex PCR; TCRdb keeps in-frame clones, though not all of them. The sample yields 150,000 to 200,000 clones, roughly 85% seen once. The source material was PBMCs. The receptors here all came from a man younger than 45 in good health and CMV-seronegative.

The CDR3 spells CASSPGGASNTGELFF. The CDR3 DNA sequence: TGTGCCAGCAGTCCGGGGGGCGCCTCGAACACCGGGGAGCTGTTTTTT. The gene calls are TRBV7-3 and TRBJ2-2; tentative D call: TRBD2 (7 bases). Germline values: CDR1 SGHTA, CDR2 FQGTGA. V was pared by 6 bases and J by 0 bases, with 14 bases between. The CDR3 consists of 16 residues.

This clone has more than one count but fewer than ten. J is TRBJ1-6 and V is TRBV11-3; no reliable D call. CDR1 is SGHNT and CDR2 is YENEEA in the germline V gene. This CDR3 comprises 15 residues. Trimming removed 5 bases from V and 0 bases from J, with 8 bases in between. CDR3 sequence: CASSEESSYNSPLHF. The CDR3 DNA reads TGTGCCAGCAGCGAGGAGAGCTCCTATAATTCACCCCTCCACTTT.

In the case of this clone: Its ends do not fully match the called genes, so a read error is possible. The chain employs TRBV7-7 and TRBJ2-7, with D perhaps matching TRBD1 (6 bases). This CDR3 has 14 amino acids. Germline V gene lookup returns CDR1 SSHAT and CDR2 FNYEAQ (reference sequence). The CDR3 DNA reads TGTGCTAGCAGCCCGGACAGTAGCTCCTACGAGCAGTACTTC. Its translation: CASSPDSSSYEQYF.

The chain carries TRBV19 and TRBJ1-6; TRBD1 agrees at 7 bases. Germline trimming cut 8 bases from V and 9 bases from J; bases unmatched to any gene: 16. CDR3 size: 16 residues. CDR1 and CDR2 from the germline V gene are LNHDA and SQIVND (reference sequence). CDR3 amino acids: CASAGPRQGIRSPLHF. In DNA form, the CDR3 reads TGTGCCAGTGCCGGTCCGCGACAGGGTATTCGTTCACCCCTCCACTTT.

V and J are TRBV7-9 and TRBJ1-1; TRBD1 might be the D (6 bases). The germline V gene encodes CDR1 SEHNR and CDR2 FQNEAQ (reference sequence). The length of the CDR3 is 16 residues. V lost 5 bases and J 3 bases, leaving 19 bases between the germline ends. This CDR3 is CASSISGGRMDTEAFF. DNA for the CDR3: TGTGCCAGCAGCATTAGCGGGGGGCGTATGGACACTGAAGCTTTCTTT.

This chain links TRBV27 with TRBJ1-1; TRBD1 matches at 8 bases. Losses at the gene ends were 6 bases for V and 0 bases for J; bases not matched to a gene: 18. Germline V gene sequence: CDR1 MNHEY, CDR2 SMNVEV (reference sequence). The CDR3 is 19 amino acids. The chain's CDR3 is CASRRSAGQGWSMNTEAFF. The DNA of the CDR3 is TGTGCCAGCAGGAGATCAGCTGGACAGGGCTGGAGTATGAACACTGAAGCTTTCTTT.

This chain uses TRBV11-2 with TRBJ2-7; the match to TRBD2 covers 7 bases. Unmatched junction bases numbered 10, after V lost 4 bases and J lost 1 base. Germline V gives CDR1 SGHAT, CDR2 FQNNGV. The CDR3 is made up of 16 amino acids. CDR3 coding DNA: TGTGCCAGCAGCTCGCCTGGACTAGTTGGGTCCTACGAGCAGTACTTC. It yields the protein CASSSPGLVGSYEQYF.

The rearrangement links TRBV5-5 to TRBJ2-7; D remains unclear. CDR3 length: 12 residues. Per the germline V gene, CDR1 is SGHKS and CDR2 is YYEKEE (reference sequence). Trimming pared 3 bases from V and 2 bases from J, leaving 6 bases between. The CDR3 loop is CASSSTTYEQYF. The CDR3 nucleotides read TGTGCCAGCAGCTCCACAACCTACGAGCAGTACTTC.

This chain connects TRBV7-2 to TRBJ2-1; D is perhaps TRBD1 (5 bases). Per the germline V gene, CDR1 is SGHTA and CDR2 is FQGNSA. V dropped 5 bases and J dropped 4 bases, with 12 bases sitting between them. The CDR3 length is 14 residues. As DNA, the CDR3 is TGTGCCAGCAGCACCAGGGCCTCGTACAATGAGCAGTTCTTC. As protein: CASSTRASYNEQFF.

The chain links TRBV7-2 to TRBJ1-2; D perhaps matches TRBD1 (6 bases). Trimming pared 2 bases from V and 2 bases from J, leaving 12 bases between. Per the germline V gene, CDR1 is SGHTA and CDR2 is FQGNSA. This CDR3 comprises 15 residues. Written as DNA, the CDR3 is TGTGCCAGCAGCTTATCCCGAGGACAGAACTATGGCTACACCTTC. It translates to CASSLSRGQNYGYTF.

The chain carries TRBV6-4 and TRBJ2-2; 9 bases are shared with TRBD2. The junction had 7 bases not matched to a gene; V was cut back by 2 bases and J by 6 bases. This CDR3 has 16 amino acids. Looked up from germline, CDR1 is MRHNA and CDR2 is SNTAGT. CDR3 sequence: CASSDLAGRGPGELFF. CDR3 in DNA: TGTGCCAGCAGTGACCTAGCGGGGAGAGGTCCCGGGGAGCTGTTTTTT.

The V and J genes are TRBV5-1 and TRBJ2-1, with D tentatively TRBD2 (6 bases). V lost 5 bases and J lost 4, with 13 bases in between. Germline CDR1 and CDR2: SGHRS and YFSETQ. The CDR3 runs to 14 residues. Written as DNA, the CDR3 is TGCGCCAGCAGTGACGGGGGAAAGTACAATGAGCAGTTCTTC. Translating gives CASSDGGKYNEQFF.

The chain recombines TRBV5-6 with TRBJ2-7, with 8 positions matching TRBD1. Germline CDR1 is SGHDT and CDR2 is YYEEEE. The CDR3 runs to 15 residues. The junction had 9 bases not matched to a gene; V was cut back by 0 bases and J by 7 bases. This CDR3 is CASSLAPGGLGEQYF. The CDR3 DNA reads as TGTGCCAGCAGCTTGGCGCCAGGGGGCCTGGGGGAGCAGTACTTC.

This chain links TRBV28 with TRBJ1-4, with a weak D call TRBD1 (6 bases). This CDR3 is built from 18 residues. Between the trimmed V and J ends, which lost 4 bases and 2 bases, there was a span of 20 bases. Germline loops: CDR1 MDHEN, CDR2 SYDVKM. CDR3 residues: CASSSPTGPLVTNEKLFF. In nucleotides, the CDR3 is TGTGCCAGCAGTTCCCCGACAGGACCTCTTGTCACTAATGAAAAACTGTTTTTT.

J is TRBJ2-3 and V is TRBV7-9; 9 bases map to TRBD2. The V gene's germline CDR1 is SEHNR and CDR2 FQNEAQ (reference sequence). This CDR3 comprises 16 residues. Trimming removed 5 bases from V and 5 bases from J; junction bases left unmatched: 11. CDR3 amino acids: CASSRYLAGQGDTQYF. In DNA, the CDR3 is TGTGCCAGCAGCCGGTACCTAGCGGGACAAGGAGATACGCAGTATTTT. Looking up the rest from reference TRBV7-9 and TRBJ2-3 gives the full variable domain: DTGVSQNPRHKITKRGQNVTFRCDPISEHNRLYWYRQTLGQGPEFLTYFQNEAQLEKSRLLSDRFSAERPKGSFSTLEIQRTEQGDSAMYLCASSRYLAGQGDTQYFGPGTRLTVL.

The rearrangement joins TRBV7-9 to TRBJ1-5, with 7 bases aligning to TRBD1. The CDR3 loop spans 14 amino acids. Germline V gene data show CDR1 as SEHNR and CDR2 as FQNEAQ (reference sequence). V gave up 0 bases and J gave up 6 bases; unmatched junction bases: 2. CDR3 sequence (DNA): TGTGCCAGCAGCTTAGCAGGGGGCGGTCAGCCCCAGCATTTT. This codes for CASSLAGGGQPQHF.

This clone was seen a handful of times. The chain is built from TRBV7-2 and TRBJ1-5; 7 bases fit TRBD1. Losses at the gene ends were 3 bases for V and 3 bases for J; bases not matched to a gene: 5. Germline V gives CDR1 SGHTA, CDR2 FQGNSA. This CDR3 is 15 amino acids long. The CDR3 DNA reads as TGTGCCAGCAGCTTGATGGGACAGTTCAATCAGCCCCAGCATTTT. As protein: CASSLMGQFNQPQHF.

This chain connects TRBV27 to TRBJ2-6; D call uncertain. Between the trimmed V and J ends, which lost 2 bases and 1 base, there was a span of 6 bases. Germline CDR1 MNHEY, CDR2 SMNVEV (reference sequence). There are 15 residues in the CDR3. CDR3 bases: TGTGCCAGCAGTTTACTTGTTTCTGGGGCCAACGTCCTGACTTTC. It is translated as CASSLLVSGANVLTF.

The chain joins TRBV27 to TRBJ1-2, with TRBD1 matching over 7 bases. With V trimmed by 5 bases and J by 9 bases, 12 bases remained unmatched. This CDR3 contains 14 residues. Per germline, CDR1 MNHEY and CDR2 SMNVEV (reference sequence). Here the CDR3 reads CASSPGTVPSSYTF. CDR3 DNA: TGTGCCAGCAGTCCCGGGACAGTGCCTTCAAGCTACACCTTC.

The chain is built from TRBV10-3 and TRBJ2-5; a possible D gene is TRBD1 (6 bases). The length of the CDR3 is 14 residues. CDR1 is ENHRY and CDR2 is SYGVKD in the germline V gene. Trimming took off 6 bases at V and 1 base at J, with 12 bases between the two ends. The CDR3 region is CAIRGQGTQETQYF. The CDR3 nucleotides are TGTGCCATCAGAGGTCAGGGGACCCAAGAGACCCAGTACTTC.

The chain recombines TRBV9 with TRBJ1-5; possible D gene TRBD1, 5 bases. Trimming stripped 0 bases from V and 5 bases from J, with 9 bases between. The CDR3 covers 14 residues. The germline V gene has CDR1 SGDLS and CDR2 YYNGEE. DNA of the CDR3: TGTGCCAGCAGCGTAGCGGACACTCATCAGCCCCAGCATTTT. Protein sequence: CASSVADTHQPQHF. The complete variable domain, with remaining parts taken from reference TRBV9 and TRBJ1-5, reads DSGVTQTPKHLITATGQRVTLRCSPRSGDLSVYWYQQSLDQGLQFLIQYYNGEERAKGNILERFSAQQFPDLHSELNLSSLELGDSALYFCASSVADTHQPQHFGDGTRLSIL.